The 27 T cell receptor beta chains below come from one sample, sequenced in a study of response to subunit inactivated influenza vaccine. TCRdb processed the RT-PCR reads anew with MiXCR; each CDR3 protein has one entry. The sample consists of 540,000 or so distinct CDR3 sequences, over 10% of them appearing once. The specimen was PBMCs from blood, collected 40 to 50 days after vaccination. The receptors shown here come from a middle-aged man who received an inactivated influenza vaccine.

The V gene is TRBV7-6, the J gene TRBJ2-5; 7 positions match TRBD2. The V and J ends lost 1 base and 3 bases, in that order; junction bases with no gene match: 8. This CDR3 has 16 amino acids. Germline lookup yields CDR1 SGHVS and CDR2 FNYEAQ. The CDR3 DNA is TGTGCCAGCAGCTTAGTTGGTTCGGGGGGTGAAGAGACCCAGTACTTC. Its translation is CASSLVGSGGEETQYF.

This clonotype was observed a handful of times. V usage is TRBV20-1 and J usage is TRBJ2-2; D unresolved. The length of the CDR3 is 15 residues. The germline V and J ends were trimmed by 1 base and 0 bases, with 9 bases remaining between them. Germline V CDR1 and CDR2: DFQATT, SNEGSKA (reference sequence). This CDR3 reads CSARVLGSNTGELFF. CDR3 DNA: TGCAGTGCTAGAGTTTTAGGGTCGAACACCGGGGAGCTGTTTTTT.

V usage is TRBV14 and J usage is TRBJ2-1; D perhaps matches TRBD2 (5 bases). The CDR3 totals 15 residues. Germline-derived CDR1 and CDR2 are SGHDN and FVKESK. Trimming shortened V by 2 bases and J by 2 bases, and 10 bases separated the two germline ends. This chain's CDR3 is CASSQLSGAYNEQFF. CDR3 sequence (DNA): TGTGCCAGCAGCCAATTGAGCGGAGCCTACAATGAGCAGTTCTTC.

This clonotype was recorded at least ten times. The chain combines TRBV29-1 with TRBJ2-5; D perhaps matches TRBD2 (5 bases). CDR1 and CDR2 from the germline V gene are SQVTM and ANQGSEA. This CDR3 has 14 amino acids. Between the trimmed V and J ends, which lost 4 bases and 4 bases, there was a span of 16 bases. The CDR3 spells CSVGAAGGVETQYF. In DNA, the CDR3 is TGCAGCGTTGGAGCGGCCGGTGGGGTAGAGACCCAGTACTTC. The variable domain in full, completed from reference TRBV29-1 and TRBJ2-5, reads SAVISQKPSRDICQRGTSLTIQCQVDSQVTMMFWYRQQPGQSLTLIATANQGSEATYESGFVIDKFPISRPNLTFSTLTVSNMSPEDSSIYLCSVGAAGGVETQYFGPGTRLLVL.

This rearrangement joins TRBV6-5 to TRBJ2-1, with D unclear. Germline-derived CDR1 and CDR2 are MNHEY and SVGAGI. There are 14 residues in the CDR3. V was pared by 0 bases and J by 7 bases, with 10 bases between. CDR3 sequence: CASSYSTHWNEQFF. Here the CDR3 DNA reads TGTGCCAGCAGTTACTCGACTCATTGGAATGAGCAGTTCTTC.

The V gene is TRBV13, the J gene TRBJ2-3; 9 positions agree with TRBD2. This CDR3 is built from 14 residues. Germline V gives CDR1 PRHDT, CDR2 FYEKMQ (reference sequence). With V trimmed by 4 bases and J by 6 bases, 5 bases remained unmatched. CDR3 region: CASSSLAGHDTQYF. DNA for the CDR3: TGTGCCAGCAGCTCCCTAGCGGGACATGATACGCAGTATTTT.

This clonotype was counted at least ten times. J is TRBJ2-1 and V is TRBV7-8; 7 bases are shared with TRBD1. This CDR3 contains 15 residues. V shed 2 bases, J shed 4 bases, and the junction held 5 bases outside the gene matches. Germline-derived CDR1 and CDR2 are SGHVS and FQNEAQ. CDR3 in DNA: TGTGCCAGCAGCTTAAGGGGACAGCCTTACAATGAGCAGTTCTTC. Amino acid sequence: CASSLRGQPYNEQFF.

About this clonotype itself: This clone may be a read error of a much larger clone one base away. The chain is built from TRBV20-1 and TRBJ1-5; maybe TRBD1 (5 bases). Germline loops: CDR1 DFQATT, CDR2 SNEGSKA (reference sequence). The CDR3 is 15 amino acids. V was cut by 3 bases and J by 0 bases, with 12 bases left in between. The CDR3 nucleotides read TGCAGTGCTAGGTCAGGGCGGTCTAGCAATCAGCCCCAGCATTTT. It yields the protein CSARSGRSSNQPQHF.

The chain couples TRBV20-1 to TRBJ2-6, with TRBD1 matching 9 bases. Germline loops: CDR1 DFQATT, CDR2 SNEGSKA (reference sequence). The CDR3 is 17 residues long. Trimming removed 0 bases from V and 0 bases from J; junction bases left unmatched: 3. The chain's CDR3 is CSARDGTGYSGANVLTF. As DNA, the CDR3 is TGCAGTGCTAGAGATGGGACAGGGTACTCTGGGGCCAACGTCCTGACTTTC.

This clonotype was picked up a small number of times. The V call is TRBV5-1, the J call TRBJ1-1; the D gene is possibly TRBD1 (6 bases). The V gene's germline CDR1 is SGHRS and CDR2 YFSETQ. The CDR3 consists of 16 residues. The ends were cut back, 1 base at V and 5 bases at J, with 18 bases in the middle. CDR3 loop: CASSLSVRGANTEAFF. CDR3 coding DNA: TGCGCCAGCAGCTTGTCCGTCAGGGGAGCGAATACTGAAGCTTTCTTT.

This chain links TRBV7-6 with TRBJ2-2, with TRBD1 matching 9 bases. The length of the CDR3 is 19 residues. Germline CDR1 reads SGHVS; CDR2 reads FNYEAQ. The J segment lost 6 bases and the V segment lost 1 base, leaving 15 bases of the junction unmatched. The CDR3 DNA reads as TGTGCCAGCAGCTTAGTGACGGCTGGAACAGGGGGCAGCCCCGGGGAGCTGTTTTTT. Its protein is CASSLVTAGTGGSPGELFF.

The CDR3 DNA sequence: TGTGCCAGCAGCCAATACAGGGGGGGGGGTCAGCCCCAGCATTTT. Protein: CASSQYRGGGQPQHF. V usage is TRBV7-2 and J usage is TRBJ1-5; TRBD1 aligns across 8 bases. V was clipped by 5 bases and J by 6 bases; unmatched bases: 9. The germline V gene has CDR1 SGHTA and CDR2 FQGNSA. This CDR3 is built from 15 residues. Supplemented by reference TRBV7-2 and TRBJ1-5, the full variable domain reads GAGVSQSPSNKVTEKGKDVELRCDPISGHTALYWYRQSLGQGLEFLIYFQGNSAPDKSGLPSDRFSAERTGGSVSTLTIQRTQQEDSAVYLCASSQYRGGGQPQHFGDGTRLSIL.

This chain joins TRBV20-1 and TRBJ1-4, with D perhaps matching TRBD1 (5 bases). This CDR3 region has 13 residues. V was shortened by 1 base and J by 6 bases, with 9 bases between the two germline ends. Germline V gene lookup returns CDR1 DFQATT and CDR2 SNEGSKA (reference sequence). CDR3 DNA sequence: TGCAGTGCTAGAGTTGCGGGGGATGAAAAACTGTTTTTT. Translating gives CSARVAGDEKLFF.

This clonotype was seen many times. This sequence joins TRBV2 and TRBJ1-1; 7 bases match TRBD1. V was pared by 9 bases and J by 5 bases, with 12 bases of the junction left unmatched. CDR1 SNHLY and CDR2 FYNNEI come from the germline V gene. The CDR3 sequence is 14 residues long. CDR3 sequence: CASSKGDRETEAFF. Written as DNA, the CDR3 is TGTGCCAGTTCTAAAGGAGACAGGGAAACTGAAGCTTTCTTT.

This clonotype turned up a few times. The V gene is TRBV6-1, the J gene TRBJ1-5; 9 nucleotides line up with TRBD1. V was clipped by 5 bases and J by 5 bases; unmatched bases: 13. The length of the CDR3 is 17 residues. CDR1 and CDR2 (germline): MNHNS, SASEGT. The CDR3 DNA reads as TGTGCCAGCAGTCCGGGACAGGGTTATATAGCCTATCAGCCCCAGCATTTT. It is translated as CASSPGQGYIAYQPQHF.

The rearrangement joins TRBV29-1 to TRBJ2-5, with D possibly matching TRBD1 (7 bases). CDR3 length: 14 residues. Trimming removed 7 bases at V and 6 bases at J, with 21 bases between. CDR1 SQVTM and CDR2 ANQGSEA come from the germline V gene. CDR3 sequence (DNA): TGCAGCGCCTCAGGGGGGAGCTCATACCAGACCCAGTACTTC. Amino acid sequence: CSASGGSSYQTQYF. Together with reference TRBV29-1 and TRBJ2-5, the CDR3 gives the full variable domain: SAVISQKPSRDICQRGTSLTIQCQVDSQVTMMFWYRQQPGQSLTLIATANQGSEATYESGFVIDKFPISRPNLTFSTLTVSNMSPEDSSIYLCSASGGSSYQTQYFGPGTRLLVL.

This clonotype was observed a single time. A read error may be the cause here, since a much bigger clone is one base away. The rearrangement links TRBV4-2 to TRBJ2-5; D uncertain. The CDR3 loop spans 13 amino acids. Germline V lookup: CDR1 LGHNA, CDR2 YNFKEQ. The V gene lost 1 base and the J gene lost 5 bases, with 8 bases spanning the gap. The chain's CDR3 is CASSQVLVETQYF. CDR3 bases: TGTGCCAGCAGCCAAGTGCTAGTTGAGACCCAGTACTTC.

This chain uses TRBV29-1 with TRBJ1-6; D not resolved. CDR3 length: 12 residues. Trimming took 4 bases from V and 7 from J, leaving 8 bases between them. Germline V gene lookup returns CDR1 SQVTM and CDR2 ANQGSEA. The CDR3 spells CSVADSNSPLHF. The CDR3 DNA is TGCAGCGTTGCGGATTCGAATTCACCCCTCCACTTT.

The V call is TRBV18, the J call TRBJ2-7; 7 nucleotides match TRBD1. The CDR3 loop spans 14 amino acids. V lost 2 bases and J lost 2; bases outside the gene matches: 3. The germline CDR1 and CDR2 sequences are KGHSH and LQKENI. The CDR3 region is CASSPGQVTYEQYF. The CDR3 DNA is TGTGCCAGCTCACCAGGACAGGTAACCTACGAGCAGTACTTC. Complete variable domain (other parts from reference TRBV18 and TRBJ2-7): NAGVMQNPRHLVRRRGQEARLRCSPMKGHSHVYWYRQLPEEGLKFMVYLQKENIIDESGMPKERFSAEFPKEGPSILRIQQVVRGDSAAYFCASSPGQVTYEQYFGPGTRLTVT.

As concerns this clonotype: Because it lacks the conserved phenylalanine or tryptophan at the end, this CDR3 is likely a read error. V usage is TRBV3-1 and J usage is TRBJ2-5, with D perhaps TRBD2 (6 bases). V was trimmed by 2 bases and J by 3 bases, leaving 16 bases between them. CDR1 LGHDT and CDR2 YNNKEL come from the germline V gene (reference sequence). The CDR3 is 16 residues long. The CDR3 reads CASSQRGGIRKETQYY. CDR3 bases: TGTGCCAGCAGCCAAAGGGGCGGGATTCGAAAAGAGACCCAGTACTAC.

The rearrangement links TRBV7-2 to TRBJ2-7; D possibly corresponds to TRBD1 (5 bases). Germline-derived CDR1 and CDR2 are SGHTA and FQGNSA. With 4 bases removed from V and 4 bases from J, the gap between germline ends came to 20 bases. CDR3 length: 16 amino acids. The CDR3 sequence: CASSSQPLPGLYEQYF. The DNA for the CDR3 is TGTGCCAGCAGCTCCCAACCCTTGCCAGGGCTGTACGAGCAGTACTTC. The whole variable domain, filled in from reference TRBV7-2 and TRBJ2-7, reads GAGVSQSPSNKVTEKGKDVELRCDPISGHTALYWYRQSLGQGLEFLIYFQGNSAPDKSGLPSDRFSAERTGGSVSTLTIQRTQQEDSAVYLCASSSQPLPGLYEQYFGPGTRLTVT.

V usage is TRBV20-1 and J usage is TRBJ2-3; no clear D. Germline values: CDR1 DFQATT, CDR2 SNEGSKA (reference sequence). V was cut by 6 bases and J by 3 bases, with 16 bases left in between. This CDR3 has 14 amino acids. The CDR3 spells CSAHGPSGTDTQYF. Written as DNA, the CDR3 is TGCAGTGCCCACGGACCCTCCGGGACAGATACGCAGTATTTT.

This clonotype has more than one count but fewer than ten. The genes are TRBV5-6 and TRBJ2-5; 7 nucleotides line up with TRBD1. V lost 4 bases to trimming and J lost 2 bases; unmatched junction nucleotides: 5. The germline gives CDR1 SGHDT, CDR2 YYEEEE. This CDR3 has 14 residues. CDR3: CASSLTGSQETQYF. CDR3 in DNA: TGTGCCAGCAGCCTGACAGGGTCTCAAGAGACCCAGTACTTC.

The chain links TRBV7-2 to TRBJ2-3; D may be TRBD2 (6 bases). Between the trimmed V and J ends, which lost 6 bases and 2 bases, there was a span of 12 bases. Germline V gives CDR1 SGHTA, CDR2 FQGNSA. This CDR3 comprises 14 residues. The CDR3, as DNA: TGTGCCAGCAGTTGGGACTCTTTCACAGATACGCAGTATTTT. Amino acids: CASSWDSFTDTQYF.

This clonotype was seen ten or more times. V usage is TRBV12-3 or TRBV12-4 and J usage is TRBJ1-6; D is uncertain. CDR3 length: 13 residues. The V end was cut by 2 bases, the J end by 10 bases, with 9 bases between. The CDR3 DNA reads as TGTGCCAGCAGTTTAAATATACAATCACCCCTCCACTTT. It translates to CASSLNIQSPLHF.

The gene calls are TRBV3-1 and TRBJ1-1, with TRBD1 as a possible D gene (5 bases). The CDR3 sequence is 14 residues long. Germline V lookup: CDR1 LGHDT, CDR2 YNNKEL (reference sequence). Trimming cost V 3 bases and J 5 bases, with 13 bases left between them. For the CDR3, the DNA is TGTGCCAGCAGCCACATGAACGGGGGTACTGAAGCTTTCTTT. It yields the protein CASSHMNGGTEAFF.

This chain connects TRBV6-1 to TRBJ2-7, with 7 bases fitting TRBD1. The CDR3 is made up of 13 amino acids. J was trimmed by 9 bases and V by 3 bases; bases with no gene match: 8. Germline V gene lookup returns CDR1 MNHNS and CDR2 SASEGT. CDR3 nucleotide sequence: TGTGCCAGCAGTGAGGGGTACAGGGGAGTGCAGTACTTC. Its protein product is CASSEGYRGVQYF.